This TCR beta chain was observed in a study of cytomegalovirus exposure and HLA in healthy donors. Study results and limitations: TRBV6-2, TRBV6-3 and some other V segments were excluded as indistinguishable.

Germline values: CDR1 SGHNT, CDR2 YYREEE (reference sequence). Trimming cost V 1 base and J 5 bases; bases outside gene matches: 4. CDR3 size: 15 residues. A word on this clone: The antigen is unknown.

The PCR contained 60 Vbeta and 13 Jbeta primers. Sequenced by immunoSEQ multiplex PCR; TCRdb stores in-frame clones only, minus some. Of about 160,000 clones in the sample, more than 75% were seen once. The receptor comes from a man between 18 and 29 years old in good health and CMV-seropositive. Material: PBMCs. The chain recombines TRBV5-4 with TRBJ2-1; 9 positions match TRBD2. CDR3 sequence reads: CASSLTTSGHNEQFF. CDR3 nucleotide sequence: TGTGCCAGCAGCTTGACGACTAGCGGACACAATGAGCAGTTCTTC. Together with reference TRBV5-4 and TRBJ2-1, the CDR3 gives the full variable domain: ETGVTQSPTHLIKTRGQQVTLRCSSQSGHNTVSWYQQALGQGPQFIFQYYREEENGRGNFPPRFSGLQFPNYSSELNVNALELDDSALYLCASSLTTSGHNEQFFGPGTRLTVL.